This T cell receptor (beta chain) was profiled in a study of naive and memory T cell subsets. Study-wide points: Between naive and memory subsets, TCR abundance power law exponents differed. Possibly reflecting memory cells re-expressing CD45RA, a few larger clonotypes occurred in naive repertoires, especially CD8.

Details on this clonotype: What it binds is unknown.

The beta constant-region primer was an equimolar mix of two oligonucleotides covering TRBC1 and TRBC2. Nested alpha and beta constant-region primers with the SP2 primer drove four PCR rounds on ligated cDNA. A 12-nucleotide UMI and the SP2 primer were added to the cDNA 3' end by oligonucleotide ligation. Using its own MiXCR run on the UMI-ligation and nested PCR reads, TCRdb lists one record per CDR3 protein. In the table there are about 140,000 distinct CDR3 sequences, about 20% of which are singletons. Trimming took off 3 bases at V and 4 bases at J, with 18 bases between the two ends. The CDR3 has 16 amino acids. CD8 T cells were positively selected from what remained after CD4 positive selection. Cells stained for CD3, CD4, CD8, CD45RA, CD27 and viability were sorted into four CD45RA/CD27 subsets.

The sequence came from a human donor in good health. Sequencing was carried out using naive CD8+ T cells from blood. This chain uses TRBV12-3 or TRBV12-4 with TRBJ1-2; D perhaps matches TRBD1 (5 bases). The CDR3 DNA reads TGTGCCAGCAGTTTTTCGGTAGGGGCGGAATTCTATGGCTACACCTTC. Residues: CASSFSVGAEFYGYTF.